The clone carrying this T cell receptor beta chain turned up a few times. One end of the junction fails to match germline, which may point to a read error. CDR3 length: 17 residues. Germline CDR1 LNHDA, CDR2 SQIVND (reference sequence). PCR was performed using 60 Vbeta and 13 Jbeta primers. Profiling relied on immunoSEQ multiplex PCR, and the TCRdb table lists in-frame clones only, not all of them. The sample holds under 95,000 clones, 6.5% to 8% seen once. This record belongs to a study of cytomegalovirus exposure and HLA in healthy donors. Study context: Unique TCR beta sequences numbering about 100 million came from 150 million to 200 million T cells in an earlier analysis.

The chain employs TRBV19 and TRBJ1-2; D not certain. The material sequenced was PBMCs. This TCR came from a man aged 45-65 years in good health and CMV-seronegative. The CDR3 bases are TGTGCCAGTAGTACCCCCCGAGACGGATTCGACTGGGTCTACCCAAGCTTC. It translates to CASSTPRDGFDWVYPSF.